This T cell receptor (beta chain) derives from a study of blood T cell repertoires in COVID-19. Method: immunoSEQ multiplex PCR; TCRdb's copy keeps in-frame clones and lacks some. The sample holds about 330,000 clones; 92% are singletons and the top ten take around 18%. The sequenced sample consisted of PBMCs or T cells enriched from blood (not recorded which). This TCR was sampled from a woman younger than 45 who had recovered from COVID-19.

The CDR3 protein is CASSLMGNRGYNEQFF. The CDR3 DNA sequence: TGCGCCAGCAGCCTCATGGGAAACAGGGGCTACAATGAGCAGTTCTTC. The rearrangement joins TRBV4-1 to TRBJ2-1, with 7 bases that match TRBD1. The CDR3 sequence is 16 residues long. V was pared by 4 bases and J by 3 bases, with 9 bases of the junction left unmatched. CDR1 is MGHRA, CDR2 YSYEKL, per germline.